Listed below are T cell receptor beta chains from one sample, sequenced in a study of T cell repertoires in cytomegalovirus infection. TCRdb re-called the reads with MiXCR, one entry per CDR3 protein. The repertoire holds about 830,000 distinct CDR3 sequences, with around a third as singletons. What these receptors recognize is not known. This specimen consisted of cultured CD8+ T cells from PBMCs, obtained from culture after CMV antigen stimulation. These receptors came from a human donor in good health (CMV status not recorded). Some clones in this sample may be carry-over from other donors' samples. Both conserved end residues are part of each CDR3. Each record gives: J gene, clone size, D gene, V gene, CDR3 DNA, CDR3 protein. The D gene is left open where the match is weak. Only part of the rows carry a size: once, few, many, or a class if the clone is expanded.

TRBJ2-2 . TRBD2 TRBV12-5 TGTGCTAGTTGTTTGGTACTAACTAGCGGGGGGCGATACACCGGGGAGCTGTTTTTT CASCLVLTSGGRYTGELFF
TRBJ2-1 many TRBD2 TRBV12-3/TRBV12-4 TGTGCCAGCAGCCTTACGACTAGCGGTCCCCATGAGCAGTTCTTC CASSLTTSGPHEQFF
TRBJ2-2 . TRBD1 TRBV29-1 TGCAGCGTTGTTGACAGGGATGCCACCGGGGAGCTGTTTTTT CSVVDRDATGELFF
TRBJ2-5 . . TRBV10-3 TGTGCCATCAGTGGGACTTTGCAAGAGACCCAGTACTTC CAISGTLQETQYF
TRBJ2-5 . TRBD2 TRBV3-1 TGTGCCAGCACCGATAGCGGGGGCGGTGAAGAGACCCAGTACTTC CASTDSGGGEETQYF
TRBJ1-5 . . TRBV24-1 TGTGCCACCAGTGGGTACGGGGGCGGCAATCAGCCCCAGCATTTT CATSGYGGGNQPQHF
TRBJ2-1 once . TRBV12-3/TRBV12-4 TGTGCCAGCAGTTTAACAGGCCTGGGGGAGCAGTTCTTC CASSLTGLGEQFF
TRBJ2-3 . . TRBV4-1 TGCGCCAGCAGCCAAGAGAGACCAACGTTAGATACGCAGTATTTT CASSQERPTLDTQYF
TRBJ1-2 . . TRBV27 TGTGCCAGCAGTCCCTACCTAGCAAATCGGGGTGGCTACACCTTC CASSPYLANRGGYTF
TRBJ2-1 few TRBD2 TRBV7-6 TGTGCCAGCAGCTTAGAACCAGGGGCTAGCGGGGGCTCCCTCTACAATGAGCAGTTCTTC CASSLEPGASGGSLYNEQFF
TRBJ2-3 . . TRBV27 TGTGCCAGCAGGGAAGGGAGGAGAGATACGCAGTATTTT CASREGRRDTQYF
TRBJ2-6 . . TRBV5-6 TGTGCCAGCAGCTTGAAAGGGATGTTCACTGGGGCCAACGTCCTGACTTTC CASSLKGMFTGANVLTF
TRBJ1-2 . . TRBV15 TGTGCCACCAGTTCCCGCGACAGGCCCTATGGCTACACCTTC CATSSRDRPYGYTF
TRBJ2-1 few TRBD2 TRBV20-1 TGCAGTGCTAGAGATACTAGCGGGGGCTTCAATGAGCAGTTCTTC CSARDTSGGFNEQFF
TRBJ1-1 . TRBD1 TRBV4-1 TGCGCCAGCAGCCAATTTTCCACCGGGACAGGGGGCGAGGTTGAAGCTTTCTTT CASSQFSTGTGGEVEAFF
TRBJ1-2 few . TRBV20-1 TGCAGTGCTAGAGATCCCTATGAGGAGGGGATCGGCGGCTACACCTTC CSARDPYEEGIGGYTF
TRBJ2-2 . . TRBV24-1 TGTGCCACCAGTGATTTTTCCGGAAACACCGGGGAGCTGTTTTTT CATSDFSGNTGELFF
TRBJ2-1 . . TRBV12-3/TRBV12-4 TGTGCCAGCAGTTCCAACACTGGACTCCTTGAGCAGTTCTTC CASSSNTGLLEQFF
TRBJ2-1 . . TRBV19 TGTGCCAGTAGCTGGACACCAGGGAACAATGAGCAGTTCTTC CASSWTPGNNEQFF
TRBJ2-7 few . TRBV5-6 TGTGCCAGCACTGGGGCAGGATGGCAAGGCGAGCAGTACTTC CASTGAGWQGEQYF
TRBJ2-1 many TRBD1 TRBV27 TGTGCCAGCAGTCCCAACAGGGGCTCCTACAATGAGCAGTTCTTC CASSPNRGSYNEQFF
TRBJ2-5 . . TRBV6-2/TRBV6-3 TGTGCCAGCAGTACTAGCAGGGGAACGCGAGAGACCCAGTACTTC CASSTSRGTRETQYF
TRBJ2-7 . TRBD2 TRBV7-2 TGTGCCAGCGACGAGCGGGGAGGATCCTACGAGCAGTACTTC CASDERGGSYEQYF
TRBJ1-1 . . TRBV29-1 TGCAGCGTAGGTGAAAGGGGGGTGAACACTGAAGCTTTCTTT CSVGERGVNTEAFF
TRBJ2-2 few TRBD1 TRBV12-3/TRBV12-4 TGTGCCAGCAGTTTTTCCCTCCCCGCAGGGGGCACCGGGGAGCTGTTTTTT CASSFSLPAGGTGELFF
TRBJ1-4 . TRBD1 TRBV4-1 TGCGCCAGCACAAGGAGCAAGACAGGGGGGGATGAAAAACTGTTTTTT CASTRSKTGGDEKLFF
TRBJ2-3 . TRBD2 TRBV7-3 TGTGCCAGCAGCTTAATTAGCGGGCCAGATACGCAGTATTTT CASSLISGPDTQYF
TRBJ2-6 . TRBD1 TRBV6-2/TRBV6-3 TGTGCCAGCAGCAGGACAGGGTGGAGCTCTGGGGCCAACGTCCTGACTTTC CASSRTGWSSGANVLTF
TRBJ2-3 . TRBD2 TRBV5-8 TGTGCCAGCAGCTTGGAAAGCGGGGGCATAACAGATACGCAGTATTTT CASSLESGGITDTQYF
TRBJ1-5 few . TRBV7-8 TGTGCCAGCAGCTTAGGTGAAAGGCAGCCCCAGCATTTT CASSLGERQPQHF
TRBJ1-6 few . TRBV4-3 TGCGCCAGCAGCCCTCGCCAGGGTTCTCGGAATTCACCCCTCCACTTT CASSPRQGSRNSPLHF